A single sample gave rise to the 5 T cell receptor beta chains below, sequenced in a study of shared clonotypes between healthy human individuals. Data came from immunoSEQ multiplex PCR; TCRdb stores just in-frame clones and leaves some out. The table includes hundreds of thousands of clones, around 86% detected once. Sequenced input: memory CD8+ T cells sorted from blood. The sample's subset: CD45RO+ cells pooled with CCR7-negative TemRA cells. Receptor source: a man in his late teens or twenties in good health.

The gene calls are TRBV19 and TRBJ2-7, with 7 bases fitting TRBD1. The CDR3 runs to 13 residues. Germline trimming cut 2 bases from V and 3 bases from J; bases unmatched to any gene: 1. The germline gives CDR1 LNHDA, CDR2 SQIVND (reference sequence). CDR3 in DNA: TGTGCCAGTAGTATAACAGGGGACTACGAGCAGTACTTC. Its protein is CASSITGDYEQYF.

The chain uses TRBV18 and TRBJ1-4, with 9 bases that match TRBD1. The junction had 8 bases not matched to a gene; V was cut back by 3 bases and J by 3 bases. The CDR3 spans 17 residues. The germline CDR1 and CDR2 sequences are KGHSH and LQKENI. Here the CDR3 reads CASSPRDRAFPNEKLFF. The CDR3 DNA is TGTGCCAGCTCACCTCGGGACAGGGCGTTCCCTAATGAAAAACTGTTTTTT.

The V gene is TRBV27, the J gene TRBJ2-7, with D possibly called TRBD1 or TRBD2 (5 bases each). The CDR3 length is 15 residues. V lost 5 bases and J lost 6, with 20 bases in between. The germline V gene has CDR1 MNHEY and CDR2 SMNVEV (reference sequence). The CDR3 DNA sequence: TGTGCCAGCAGTACCCGGGACGCCACCTTCCTCGAGCAGTACTTC. The encoded protein is CASSTRDATFLEQYF.

The rearrangement links TRBV10-2 to TRBJ1-2; D gene ambiguous. Trimming took off 2 bases at V and 2 bases at J, with 6 bases between the two ends. This CDR3 region has 13 residues. From germline, CDR1 is WSHSY and CDR2 SAAADI. The CDR3: CASSENSNYGYTF. DNA of the CDR3: TGCGCCAGCAGTGAGAACAGCAACTATGGCTACACCTTC.

The rearrangement joins TRBV7-9 to TRBJ1-4; 8 bases agree with TRBD1. Germline V lookup: CDR1 SEHNR, CDR2 FQNEAQ (reference sequence). The J segment lost 10 bases and the V segment lost 5 bases, leaving 3 bases of the junction unmatched. CDR3 length: 12 amino acids. The CDR3 sequence: CASSLDRGKLFF. CDR3 DNA sequence: TGTGCCAGCAGCCTTGACAGGGGAAAACTGTTTTTT.